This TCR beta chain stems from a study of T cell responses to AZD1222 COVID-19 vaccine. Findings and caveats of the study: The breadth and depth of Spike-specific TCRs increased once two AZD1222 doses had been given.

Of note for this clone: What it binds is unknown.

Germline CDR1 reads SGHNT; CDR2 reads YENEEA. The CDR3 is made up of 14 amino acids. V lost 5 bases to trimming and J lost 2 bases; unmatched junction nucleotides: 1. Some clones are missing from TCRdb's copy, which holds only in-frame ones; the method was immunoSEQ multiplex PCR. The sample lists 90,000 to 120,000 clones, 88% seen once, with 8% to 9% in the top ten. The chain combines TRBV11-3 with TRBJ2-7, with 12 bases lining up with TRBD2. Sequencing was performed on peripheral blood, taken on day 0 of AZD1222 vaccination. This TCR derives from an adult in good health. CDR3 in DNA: TGTGCCAGCAGCCGGACTAGCGGGGCCTACGAGCAGTACTTC. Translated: CASSRTSGAYEQYF.